The following is a T cell receptor beta chain sequence with its context. What it binds is unknown. The sample is drawn from a study of OX40 agonist ivuxolimab in advanced cancers. Overall study: The treatment was a fully human IgG2 OX40 agonist, ivuxolimab. Subjects had a mean age of about 61 years, with a range of roughly 20 to 79; about 83% were male.

This CDR3 spans 16 amino acids. After removal of 3 bases from V and 1 base from J, the junction contained 3 bases not matched to a gene. The germline gives CDR1 SEHNR, CDR2 FQNEAQ (reference sequence). Libraries were prepared by immunoSEQ multiplex PCR; TCRdb keeps only in-frame clonotypes and omits some of them. The sample has about 12,000 clones; about 81% are singletons. General study findings and limits: Several nonresponders also turned out to have low normalized T-cell clonal expansion. The antigens recognized by the expanded peripheral T cells, that is their antigen specificity, were not determined.

The sequence was collected from an adult with an advanced solid tumor such as melanoma, head and neck, liver or kidney cancer. The starting material was CD4+ or CD8+ T cells sorted from blood, obtained in a trial of the OX40 agonist ivuxolimab. The rearrangement links TRBV7-9 to TRBJ2-3, with 11 bases identical to TRBD2. CDR3 in amino acids: CASSFPTSGGTDTQYF. CDR3 DNA: TGTGCCAGCAGCTTCCCGACTAGCGGGGGCACAGATACGCAGTATTTT.